One and the same sample provided the 2 T cell receptor beta chains below, sequenced in a study of T cell responses to AZD1222 COVID-19 vaccine. The method was immunoSEQ multiplex PCR; TCRdb's version includes in-frame clones alone and lacks a portion of them. The sample includes approximately 110,000 clones, around 87% seen only once; the top ten take roughly 1.1%. The input for sequencing was peripheral blood, taken on day 0 of AZD1222 vaccination. These receptors all come from an adult in good health.

The chain is built from TRBV30 and TRBJ1-1, with 11 bases identical to TRBD1. Germline CDR1 is GTSNPN and CDR2 is SVGIG (reference sequence). The length of the CDR3 is 15 residues. J gave up 2 bases and V 3 bases, and 5 bases lay outside the gene matches. The CDR3 loop reads CAWSLGQGGNTEAFF. CDR3 bases: TGTGCCTGGAGCCTGGGACAGGGGGGAAACACTGAAGCTTTCTTT.

The chain carries TRBV27 and TRBJ2-1; TRBD2 agrees at 9 bases. V shed 3 bases and J 6 bases; nucleotides not matched to a gene: 9. This CDR3 has 16 residues. Germline assignment: CDR1 MNHEY and CDR2 SMNVEV (reference sequence). The CDR3 loop reads CASSFIAGGPGNEQFF. The CDR3 nucleotides read TGTGCCAGCAGTTTTATCGCGGGGGGGCCTGGCAATGAGCAGTTCTTC.